Listed below are T cell receptor beta chains from one sample, sequenced in a study of cytomegalovirus exposure and HLA in healthy donors. Sequencing used immunoSEQ multiplex PCR; TCRdb keeps in-frame clones, though not all of them. The sample has 180,000 or so clones, about 80% seen once; the top ten hold approximately 6%. The sequenced sample was PBMCs. The receptor source for this set is a middle-aged man in good health and CMV-seropositive. The CDR3 runs from the conserved cysteine through the conserved F or W. The D gene is left open where the match is weak. Not all rows give a size; the values are once, few, many and, for expanded clones, a class.

NA	TRBV19	NA	TRBJ1-5	TGTGCCAGTAGTACCAACAGGGTTCAGCCCCAGCATTTT	CASSTNRVQPQHF
NA	TRBV5-1	NA	TRBJ2-7	TGCGCCAGCAGCCTTGACGGAGGGGGGGTGGGGGAGCAGTACTTC	CASSLDGGGVGEQYF
NA	TRBV29-1	NA	TRBJ1-3	TGCAGCGTTGCCACTAGCGGGGGCCCTGGAAACACCATATATTTT	CSVATSGGPGNTIYF
NA	TRBV6-6	NA	TRBJ2-1	TGTGCGAACGGGGTATCCTACAATGAGCAGTTCTTC	CANGVSYNEQFF
NA	TRBV6-1	few	TRBJ2-2	TGTGCCAGCAGCCCTCGGGTACTCGACACCGGGGAGCTGTTTTTT	CASSPRVLDTGELFF
TRBD2	TRBV6-1	once	TRBJ2-7	TGTGCCAGCAGTTTAGGACTAGCGGAAACCTACGAGCAGTACTTC	CASSLGLAETYEQYF
NA	TRBV11-3	NA	TRBJ1-4	TGTGCCAGCAGCACTCTTACAGGGTTTCCTGAAAAACTGTTTTTT	CASSTLTGFPEKLFF
TRBD2	TRBV10-2	NA	TRBJ2-5	TGCGCCAGCAGTGAGCAGGGACTAGCGGAGACCCAGTACTTC	CASSEQGLAETQYF
NA	TRBV27	NA	TRBJ1-4	TGTGCCAGCAGCCGAAGGACAGCAACTAATGAAAAACTGTTTTTT	CASSRRTATNEKLFF
NA	TRBV29-1	NA	TRBJ1-5	TGCAGCGCCGGTTATAGCAATCAGCCCCAGCATTTT	CSAGYSNQPQHF
NA	TRBV15	NA	TRBJ2-1	TGTGCCACCAGCAGAGTCGGGGATGTCCCCCACGAGCAGTTCTTC	CATSRVGDVPHEQFF
TRBD1	TRBV5-1	NA	TRBJ1-2	TGCGCCAGCAGCTTGACAGGGGGTCGGGACTATGGCTACACCTTC	CASSLTGGRDYGYTF
TRBD1	TRBV5-6	NA	TRBJ1-2	TGTGCCAGCAGCTTTGTCGGACAGGCGAGGGCGAGTGGCTACACCTTC	CASSFVGQARASGYTF
NA	TRBV21-1	NA	TRBJ2-3	TGTGCCAGCAGCAAAAATGTGACAACTAGCACAGATACGCAGTATTTT	CASSKNVTTSTDTQYF
NA	TRBV27	NA	TRBJ1-3	TGTGCCAGCAGTTTGGATAGGGCGGGCGGAAACACCATATATTTT	CASSLDRAGGNTIYF
NA	TRBV11-2	few	TRBJ2-2	TGTGCCAGCAGCCCGGGACACCAGAACACCGGGGAGCTGTTTTTT	CASSPGHQNTGELFF
TRBD1	TRBV2	NA	TRBJ2-7	TGTGCCAGCAGTGCCTCTTCGGGACAGGGACCCTACGAGCAGTACTTC	CASSASSGQGPYEQYF
TRBD2	TRBV4-2	NA	TRBJ2-3	TGTGCCAGCTCTAGCGGGAGCACAGATACGCAGTATTTT	CASSSGSTDTQYF
NA	TRBV18	NA	TRBJ2-7	TGTGCCAGCTCACCCCGGGAAAGAGCCCTTGAGAACGAGCAGTACTTC	CASSPRERALENEQYF
TRBD1	TRBV7-6	few	TRBJ1-3	TGTGCCAGCAGCTTGCGGACAGGGGGGCCCGGAAACACCATATATTTT	CASSLRTGGPGNTIYF
NA	TRBV10-3	NA	TRBJ1-6	TGTGCCATCAGTGACAGTAATTCACCCCTCCACTTT	CAISDSNSPLHF
NA	TRBV10-1	few	TRBJ1-5	TGCGCCAGCAGTGAATTCGCCCGGTATGGCAATCAGCCCCAGCATTTT	CASSEFARYGNQPQHF
TRBD2	TRBV9	NA	TRBJ2-2	TGTGCCAGCAGCGTAGTGAGCGGGAGGTCCGGGGAGCTGTTTTTT	CASSVVSGRSGELFF
TRBD2	TRBV6-1	NA	TRBJ2-6	TGTGCCAGCAGTCCTACTAGCGCTGGGGCCAACGTCCTGACTTTC	CASSPTSAGANVLTF
TRBD2	TRBV7-9	NA	TRBJ2-1	TGTGCCAGCGGATGGGGTAGCGGGAAGAATGAGCAGTTCTTC	CASGWGSGKNEQFF
NA	TRBV9	NA	TRBJ2-1	TGTGCCAGCAGCGTAGATGAAGCGGCATACAATGAGCAGTTCTTC	CASSVDEAAYNEQFF
NA	TRBV12-5	NA	TRBJ2-5	TGTGCTAGTGGCCCCTGGAGCCAAGAGACCCAGTACTTC	CASGPWSQETQYF
NA	TRBV6-1	few	TRBJ1-1	TGTGGTCTACAGGGCTACACTGAAGCTTTCTTT	CGLQGYTEAFF
TRBD2	TRBV28	NA	TRBJ2-7	TGTGCCAGCAGCCAGTGGCTAGCGGGACGATCCTACGAGCAGTACTTC	CASSQWLAGRSYEQYF
TRBD1	TRBV5-6	NA	TRBJ2-7	TGTGCCAGCAGCTTCGGGACAGCCATCCTTTACGAGCAGTACTTC	CASSFGTAILYEQYF
TRBD2	TRBV18	NA	TRBJ2-7	TGTGCCAGCTCACATGCGGGAGGGCTCTACGAGCAGTACTTC	CASSHAGGLYEQYF
NA	TRBV5-1	NA	TRBJ1-2	TGCGCCAGCAGCCCTCCCGACAGAACGTCTTATGGCTACACCTTC	CASSPPDRTSYGYTF
TRBD2	TRBV5-1	once	TRBJ2-3	TGCGCCAGCACCGCCAATAGCGGGAGCACAGATACGCAGTATTTT	CASTANSGSTDTQYF
NA	TRBV13	NA	TRBJ1-1	TGTGCCAGCAAAGGAACAGGCGAAGCTTTCTTT	CASKGTGEAFF
TRBD1	TRBV11-2	NA	TRBJ2-6	TGTGCCAGCAGTTCCACCACAGGGGGCTCTGGGGCCAACGTCCTGACTTTC	CASSSTTGGSGANVLTF
TRBD1	TRBV9	few	TRBJ1-4	TGTGCCAGCAGCGTAGCCGGGACAGGTGGGGAAAAACTGTTTTTT	CASSVAGTGGEKLFF
TRBD1	TRBV2	NA	TRBJ2-3	TGTGCCAGCAGTGGGGGGACAGGGAGCACAGATACGCAGTATTTT	CASSGGTGSTDTQYF
TRBD1	TRBV2	few	TRBJ1-1	TGTGCCAGCAGACCCGGGACAGTCATGAACACTGAAGCTTTCTTT	CASRPGTVMNTEAFF
TRBD2	TRBV27	NA	TRBJ2-5	TGTGCCAGCAGTTTATTGGCGGGAGGGCAAGAGACCCAGTACTTC	CASSLLAGGQETQYF
NA	TRBV7-9	NA	TRBJ2-5	TGTGCCAGCAGCTTAAGGCAGGAGGCGACCCAGTACTTC	CASSLRQEATQYF
TRBD1	TRBV29-1	NA	TRBJ2-4	TGCAGCGTTTGGGACAGGGAAAACAGTCAGTACTTC	CSVWDRENSQYF
NA	TRBV21-1	NA	TRBJ2-2	TGTGCCAGCACCCCGGGACTAGCGGGAGGGAACGGGGAGCTGTTTTTT	CASTPGLAGGNGELFF
TRBD2	TRBV27	few	TRBJ2-1	TGTGCCAGCAGTTTACGAGTCCTAGCGGGAGATAATGAGCAGTTCTTC	CASSLRVLAGDNEQFF
NA	TRBV6-1	NA	TRBJ2-1	TGTGCCAGCAGTATGTCAGGGGAGTACGATGAGCAGTTCTTC	CASSMSGEYDEQFF
TRBD1	TRBV6-5	NA	TRBJ2-3	TGTGCCAGCAGTTACCAGCGGGACAGGGACCTGGGTACGCAGTATTTT	CASSYQRDRDLGTQYF
NA	TRBV5-1	NA	TRBJ2-1	TGCGCCAGCAGCTTGCATGAGGATGAGCAGTTCTTC	CASSLHEDEQFF
NA	TRBV9	NA	TRBJ2-7	TGTGCCAGCAGCGGAACCGGGACAAATCCTATCCACGAGCAGTACTTC	CASSGTGTNPIHEQYF
NA	TRBV5-3	NA	TRBJ2-4	TGTGCCAGAAGCCTCAGTCGGGGGGCGAGGGCCAAAAACATTCAGTACTTC	CARSLSRGARAKNIQYF
NA	TRBV6-1	NA	TRBJ1-3	TGTGCCAGCAGTGAAGGTCGGCGGTCCAGAGACACCATATATTTT	CASSEGRRSRDTIYF